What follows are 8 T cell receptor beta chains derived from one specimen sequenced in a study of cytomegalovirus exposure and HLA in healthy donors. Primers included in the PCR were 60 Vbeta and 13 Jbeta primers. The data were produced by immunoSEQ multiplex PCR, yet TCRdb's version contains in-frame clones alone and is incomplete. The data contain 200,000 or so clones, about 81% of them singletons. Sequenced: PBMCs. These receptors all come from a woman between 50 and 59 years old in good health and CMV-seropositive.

CDR3 sequence: CASSYGGLAGETQYF. The CDR3 bases are TGTGCCAGCAGTTATGGGGGACTAGCCGGGGAGACCCAGTACTTC. The rearrangement links TRBV27 to TRBJ2-5; TRBD2 aligns across 9 bases. The CDR3 is 15 residues long. The germline gives CDR1 MNHEY, CDR2 SMNVEV (reference sequence). The ends lost 4 bases at V and 5 bases at J; junction bases unmatched: 8.

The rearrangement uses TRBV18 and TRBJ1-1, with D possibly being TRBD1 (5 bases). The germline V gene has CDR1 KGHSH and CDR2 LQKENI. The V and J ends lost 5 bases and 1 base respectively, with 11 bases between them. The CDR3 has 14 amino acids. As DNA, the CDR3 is TGTGCCAGCTCAGGGGGACTTCCGAACACTGAAGCTTTCTTT. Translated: CASSGGLPNTEAFF. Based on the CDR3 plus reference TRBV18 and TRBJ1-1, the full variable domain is NAGVMQNPRHLVRRRGQEARLRCSPMKGHSHVYWYRQLPEEGLKFMVYLQKENIIDESGMPKERFSAEFPKEGPSILRIQQVVRGDSAAYFCASSGGLPNTEAFFGQGTRLTVV.

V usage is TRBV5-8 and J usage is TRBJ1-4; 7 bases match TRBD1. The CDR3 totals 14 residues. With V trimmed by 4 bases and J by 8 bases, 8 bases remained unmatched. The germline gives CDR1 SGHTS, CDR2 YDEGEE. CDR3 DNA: TGTGCCAGCAGCGAGACAGGGTTTGGGGAAAAACTGTTTTTT. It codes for CASSETGFGEKLFF. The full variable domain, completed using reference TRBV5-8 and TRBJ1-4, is EAGVTQSPTHLIKTRGQQATLRCSPISGHTSVYWYQQALGLGLQFLLWYDEGEERNRGNFPPRFSGRQFPNYSSELNVNALELEDSALYLCASSETGFGEKLFFGSGTQLSVL.

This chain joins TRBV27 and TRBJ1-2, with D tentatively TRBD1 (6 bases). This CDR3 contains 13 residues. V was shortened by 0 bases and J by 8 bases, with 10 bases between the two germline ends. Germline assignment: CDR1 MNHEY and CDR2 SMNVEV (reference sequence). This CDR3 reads CASSLSDSRGYTF. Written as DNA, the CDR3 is TGTGCCAGCAGTTTATCGGACAGTCGGGGCTACACCTTC.

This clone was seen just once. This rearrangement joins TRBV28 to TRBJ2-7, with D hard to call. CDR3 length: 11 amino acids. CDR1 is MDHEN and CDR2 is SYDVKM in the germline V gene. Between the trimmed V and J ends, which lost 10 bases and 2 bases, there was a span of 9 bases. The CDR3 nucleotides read TGTGCCATCCCCTCGGCCTACGAGCAGTACTTC. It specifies CAIPSAYEQYF.

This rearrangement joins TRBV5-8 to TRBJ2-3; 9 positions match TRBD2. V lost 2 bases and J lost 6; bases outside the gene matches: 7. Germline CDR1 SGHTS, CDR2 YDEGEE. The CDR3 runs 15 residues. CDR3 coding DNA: TGTGCCAGCAGCTTCCCGGGACTAGCAGGTGATACGCAGTATTTT. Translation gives CASSFPGLAGDTQYF.

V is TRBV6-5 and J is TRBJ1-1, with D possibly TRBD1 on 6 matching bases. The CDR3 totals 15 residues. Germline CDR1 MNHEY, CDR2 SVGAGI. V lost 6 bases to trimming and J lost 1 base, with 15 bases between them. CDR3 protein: CASSRDTRSNTEAFF. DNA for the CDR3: TGTGCCAGCAGCAGGGACACTCGTTCGAACACTGAAGCTTTCTTT.

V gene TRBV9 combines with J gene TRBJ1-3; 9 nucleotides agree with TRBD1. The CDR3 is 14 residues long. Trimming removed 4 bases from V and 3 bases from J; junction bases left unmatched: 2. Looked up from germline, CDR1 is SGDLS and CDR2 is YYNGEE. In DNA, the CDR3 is TGTGCCAGCAGCCGACAGGGGGATGGAAACACCATATATTTT. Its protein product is CASSRQGDGNTIYF.